The 19 T cell receptor beta chains in this list originate from one sample, sequenced in a study of blood T cell repertoires in COVID-19. Using immunoSEQ multiplex PCR, the repertoire was profiled, and TCRdb retains in-frame clones only, with some absent. The sample includes 200,000 to 250,000 clones, around 84% of them seen just once. The specimen sequenced was peripheral blood. These receptors were collected from a human donor in a cohort sampled during active COVID-19.

This clone was found a few times. V usage is TRBV15 and J usage is TRBJ1-2; a weak D match, TRBD1 (5 bases). The ends were cut back, 0 bases at V and 0 bases at J, with 14 bases in the middle. The germline gives CDR1 LNHNV, CDR2 YYDKDF (reference sequence). The CDR3 runs 17 residues. CDR3 residues: CATSRDYGTFTNYGYTF. CDR3 in DNA: TGTGCCACCAGCAGAGATTACGGGACTTTTACTAACTATGGCTACACCTTC.

This clone was found a few times. This sequence joins TRBV7-2 and TRBJ2-3, with 9 bases that match TRBD2. The V segment lost 1 base and the J segment 4 bases; nucleotides outside the gene matches: 3. CDR1 and CDR2 (germline): SGHTA, FQGNSA. The CDR3 runs 15 residues. Written as DNA, the CDR3 is TGTGCCAGCAGCTTAGAAGCGGGAGGTCCAGATACGCAGTATTTT. Encoded protein: CASSLEAGGPDTQYF.

The genes are TRBV19 and TRBJ2-5; 12 bases are a match to TRBD2. Germline V gene lookup returns CDR1 LNHDA and CDR2 SQIVND (reference sequence). The length of the CDR3 is 15 residues. The junction had 6 bases not matched to a gene; V was cut back by 5 bases and J by 5 bases. The CDR3 loop is CASSPSGRAWETQYF. The CDR3, as DNA: TGTGCCAGTAGTCCTAGCGGGAGGGCTTGGGAGACCCAGTACTTC.

This chain connects TRBV3-1 (or the pseudogene TRBV3-2) to TRBJ1-4; unclear D gene. The CDR3 spans 17 residues. Germline V gene sequence: CDR1 LGHDT, CDR2 YNNKEL (reference sequence). V was clipped by 0 bases and J by 0 bases, with 11 bases between them. The CDR3 DNA is TGTGCCAGCAGCCAAGAATATTCGGGAACAACTAATGAAAAACTGTTTTTT. Translating gives CASSQEYSGTTNEKLFF.

V gene TRBV19 combines with J gene TRBJ2-7; D remains ambiguous. Germline V gene sequence: CDR1 LNHDA, CDR2 SQIVND (reference sequence). V was clipped by 5 bases and J by 5 bases, with 13 bases between them. The CDR3 runs to 13 residues. The CDR3 is CASSVTYRDEQYF. DNA for the CDR3: TGTGCCAGTAGTGTAACCTACCGGGACGAGCAGTACTTC.

The V gene is TRBV27, the J gene TRBJ2-2; D is perhaps TRBD2 (5 bases). The germline V and J ends were trimmed by 6 bases and 8 bases, with 13 bases remaining between them. The germline V gene has CDR1 MNHEY and CDR2 SMNVEV (reference sequence). The CDR3 is 13 residues long. In nucleotides, the CDR3 is TGTGCCAGCAGAGACTACCTTCAGGGGGAGCTGTTTTTT. Amino acids: CASRDYLQGELFF.

As to this clone: The identical CDR3 is also encoded by other nucleotide sequences in the sample. This sequence joins TRBV28 and TRBJ2-2; a possible D gene is TRBD1 (5 bases). V dropped 6 bases and J dropped 1 base, with 6 bases sitting between them. This CDR3 is 13 amino acids long. CDR1 is MDHEN, CDR2 SYDVKM, per germline. The CDR3 DNA follows: TGTGCCAGCAGAACAGGGAACACCGGGGAGCTGTTTTTT. Protein sequence: CASRTGNTGELFF. Combining the CDR3 with reference TRBV28 and TRBJ2-2 gives the whole variable domain DVKVTQSSRYLVKRTGEKVFLECVQDMDHENMFWYRQDPGLGLRLIYFSYDVKMKEKGDIPEGYSVSREKKERFSLILESASTNQTSMYLCASRTGNTGELFFGEGSRLTVL.

The CDR3 DNA sequence: TGTGCCAGCAGCCCCGAGTACGAGCAGTACTTC. This translates into CASSPEYEQYF. This sequence joins TRBV7-2 and TRBJ2-7; D remains ambiguous. Germline V gives CDR1 SGHTA, CDR2 FQGNSA. Trimming shortened V by 5 bases and J by 4 bases, and 6 bases separated the two germline ends. The CDR3 is made up of 11 amino acids. Complete variable domain (other parts from reference TRBV7-2 and TRBJ2-7): GAGVSQSPSNKVTEKGKDVELRCDPISGHTALYWYRQSLGQGLEFLIYFQGNSAPDKSGLPSDRFSAERTGGSVSTLTIQRTQQEDSAVYLCASSPEYEQYFGPGTRLTVT.

This clone appeared once. The V call is TRBV5-4, the J call TRBJ2-2, with 7 bases that match TRBD1. Germline V lookup: CDR1 SGHNT, CDR2 YYREEE (reference sequence). This CDR3 is 16 amino acids long. With V trimmed by 7 bases and J by 6 bases, 15 bases remained unmatched. CDR3 protein: CASGIPTGMESGELFF. As DNA, the CDR3 is TGTGCCAGCGGGATACCGACAGGGATGGAGTCCGGGGAGCTGTTTTTT.

This chain uses TRBV5-4 with TRBJ1-2, with 7 bases that match TRBD1. Germline loops: CDR1 SGHNT, CDR2 YYREEE (reference sequence). Germline trimming cut 2 bases from V and 0 bases from J; bases unmatched to any gene: 4. CDR3 length: 15 amino acids. Here the CDR3 reads CASSFPTGTNYGYTF. In nucleotides, the CDR3 is TGTGCCAGCAGCTTTCCGACAGGGACTAACTATGGCTACACCTTC.

This clone appeared a single time. The chain uses TRBV7-8 and TRBJ1-5; TRBD1 matches at 7 bases. The CDR3 is made up of 17 amino acids. With 4 bases clipped from V and 4 bases from J, the junction kept 13 bases outside the gene matches. CDR1 SGHVS and CDR2 FQNEAQ come from the germline V gene. The CDR3: CASSSHQPGQTNQPQHF. CDR3 nucleotide sequence: TGTGCCAGCAGCTCCCATCAGCCGGGACAGACGAATCAGCCCCAGCATTTT.

The rearrangement joins TRBV5-1 to TRBJ2-4, with TRBD1 matching over 8 bases. The CDR3 contains 13 residues. The J segment lost 8 bases and the V segment lost 4 bases, leaving 5 bases of the junction unmatched. Germline V gives CDR1 SGHRS, CDR2 YFSETQ. DNA for the CDR3: TGCGCCAGCAGCCCAGGGACAGGAGACATTCAGTACTTC. It yields the protein CASSPGTGDIQYF.

As concerns this clone: With a much larger clone just one base away, this may be a read error. The same CDR3 can be traced to other DNA sequences in this sample. The chain couples TRBV7-9 to TRBJ2-7; no firm D call. Germline values: CDR1 SEHNR, CDR2 FQNEAQ (reference sequence). The length of the CDR3 is 12 residues. V was clipped by 5 bases and J by 0 bases, with 5 bases between them. The CDR3 coding sequence is TGTGCCAGCAGCCCGAGCTCCTACGAGCAGTACTTC. It yields the protein CASSPSSYEQYF.

This clone has just a few counts. The chain has TRBV9 and TRBJ2-7; the D gene is possibly TRBD1 (5 bases). Germline CDR1 SGDLS, CDR2 YYNGEE. The V gene lost 0 bases and the J gene lost 6 bases, with 13 bases spanning the gap. The CDR3 has 14 amino acids. CDR3 bases: TGTGCCAGCAGCGTAGCAACAGGAAATCGCGAGCAGTACTTC. Translation gives CASSVATGNREQYF.

This sequence joins TRBV28 and TRBJ2-5; TRBD2 is a possible D gene (5 bases). The CDR3 runs 17 residues. Trimming stripped 5 bases from V and 3 bases from J, with 22 bases between. Germline loops: CDR1 MDHEN, CDR2 SYDVKM. CDR3 sequence reads: CASSQIYPQDSKETQYF. CDR3 sequence (DNA): TGTGCCAGCAGTCAGATTTACCCCCAGGACTCAAAAGAGACCCAGTACTTC.

V usage is TRBV6-2 or TRBV6-3 and J usage is TRBJ1-5, with D maybe TRBD1 (5 bases). V dropped 4 bases and J dropped 6 bases, with 10 bases sitting between them. Germline CDR1 is MNHEY and CDR2 is SVGEGT. The CDR3 is 13 amino acids. The CDR3 is CASSSGGVQPQHF. Written as DNA, the CDR3 is TGTGCCAGCAGTTCGGGGGGAGTTCAGCCCCAGCATTTT.

V and J are TRBV27 and TRBJ2-7; D may be TRBD2 (5 bases). This CDR3 contains 13 residues. The V gene's germline CDR1 is MNHEY and CDR2 SMNVEV (reference sequence). V was shortened by 4 bases and J by 2 bases, with 9 bases between the two germline ends. In nucleotides, the CDR3 is TGTGCCAGCAGTTACGGAGGCACCTACGAGCAGTACTTC. Translating it yields CASSYGGTYEQYF.

The rearrangement joins TRBV5-1 to TRBJ2-3; 9 nucleotides line up with TRBD1. Germline lookup yields CDR1 SGHRS and CDR2 YFSETQ. V lost 9 bases and J lost 2; bases outside the gene matches: 10. This CDR3 has 15 amino acids. CDR3 in DNA: TGCGCCACCTCTTGGACAGGGGCAAACACAGATACGCAGTATTTT. Its translation is CATSWTGANTDTQYF.

The chain has TRBV6-1 and TRBJ2-7, with D possibly TRBD2 on 5 matching bases. The germline gives CDR1 MNHNS, CDR2 SASEGT. V lost 2 bases, J lost 3 bases, and 11 bases lay in between. This CDR3 spans 14 amino acids. CDR3 in DNA: TGTGCCAGCAGTGAATCTAGCCGGGGCTACGAGCAGTACTTC. Its protein is CASSESSRGYEQYF.